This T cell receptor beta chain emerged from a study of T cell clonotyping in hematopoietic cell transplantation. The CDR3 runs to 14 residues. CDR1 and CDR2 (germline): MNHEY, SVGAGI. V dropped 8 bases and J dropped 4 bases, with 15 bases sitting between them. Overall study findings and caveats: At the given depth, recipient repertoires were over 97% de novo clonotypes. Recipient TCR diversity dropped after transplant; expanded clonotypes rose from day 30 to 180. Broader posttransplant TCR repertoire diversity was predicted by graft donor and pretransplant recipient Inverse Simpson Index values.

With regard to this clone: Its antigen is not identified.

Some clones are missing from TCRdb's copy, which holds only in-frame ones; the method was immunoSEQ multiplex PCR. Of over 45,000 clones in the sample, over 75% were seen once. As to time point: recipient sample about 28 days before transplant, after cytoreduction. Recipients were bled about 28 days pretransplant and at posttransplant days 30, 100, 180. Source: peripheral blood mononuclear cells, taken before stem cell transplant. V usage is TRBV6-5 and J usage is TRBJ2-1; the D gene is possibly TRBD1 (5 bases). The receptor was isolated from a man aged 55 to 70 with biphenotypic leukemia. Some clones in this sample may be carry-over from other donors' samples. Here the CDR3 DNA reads TGTGCCAGCGGGGCTATCCGCGGTTACAATGAGCAGTTCTTC. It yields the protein CASGAIRGYNEQFF.